This is a list of T cell receptor beta chains from one sample in a study of shared clonotypes between healthy human individuals. Only in-frame clones appear in the TCRdb table, and some are missing; sequencing was by immunoSEQ multiplex PCR. The sample carries 450,000 to 600,000 clones, 79% recorded once. The sequencing sample was made of PBMCs. The receptors come from a woman aged 40 to 50 in good health. Some clones in this sample may be carry-over from other donors' samples. Both conserved end residues are part of each CDR3. D genes are given only for firm matches. Rows give clone size only sometimes, using once, few, many, or a class for an expanded clone.

v_gene	abundance	d_gene	j_gene	CDR3aa	CDR3nt
TRBV5-1	.	TRBD2	TRBJ2-1	CASSGLANNEQFF	TGCGCCAGCTCCGGACTAGCGAATAATGAGCAGTTCTTC
TRBV23-1	few	TRBD1	TRBJ2-1	CASSQYRGMYNEQFF	TGCGCCAGCAGTCAATACAGGGGTATGTACAATGAGCAGTTCTTC
TRBV4-2	many	TRBD1	TRBJ1-2	CASSQETGTGGGNGYTF	TGTGCCAGCAGCCAAGAAACCGGGACAGGGGGCGGGAATGGCTACACCTTC
TRBV9	.	TRBD2	TRBJ2-2	CASSPPRTGGRIEGTGELFF	TGTGCCAGCAGCCCCCCGAGGACGGGGGGAAGGATCGAGGGCACCGGGGAGCTGTTTTTT
TRBV14	.	.	TRBJ2-4	CASSQMWSPWEAIAKNIQYF	TGTGCCAGCAGCCAAATGTGGTCCCCATGGGAGGCGATAGCCAAAAACATTCAGTACTTC
TRBV5-8	.	TRBD1	TRBJ2-1	CASRRTGSFGNEQFF	TGTGCCAGCAGACGGACAGGCTCCTTTGGGAATGAGCAGTTCTTC
TRBV29-1	.	.	TRBJ2-2	CSVERLPGTGELFF	TGCAGCGTTGAGCGGCTCCCCGGGACCGGGGAGCTGTTTTTT
TRBV4-3	.	TRBD2	TRBJ2-7	CASSQELAGGFEQYF	TGCGCCAGCAGCCAAGAACTAGCGGGAGGGTTCGAGCAGTACTTC
TRBV5-4	.	TRBD2	TRBJ2-7	CASSQGTSGSDEQYF	TGTGCCAGCAGCCAAGGGACTAGCGGGAGCGACGAGCAGTACTTC
TRBV4-2	few	.	TRBJ1-1	CASSQDLGDTEAFF	TGTGCCAGCAGCCAAGATCTGGGGGACACTGAAGCTTTCTTT
TRBV11-1	.	.	TRBJ2-3	CASSETPAAQYF	TGTGCCAGCAGCGAAACCCCCGCGGCGCAGTATTTT
TRBV27	.	TRBD1	TRBJ1-2	CASSATQGQYGYTF	TGTGCCAGCAGTGCCACACAGGGGCAATATGGCTACACCTTC
TRBV28	few	.	TRBJ1-4	CASSSPGINLEKLFF	TGTGCCAGCAGTTCACCGGGCATCAACCTTGAAAAACTGTTTTTT
TRBV2	.	TRBD1	TRBJ1-1	CASSGTGPTEAFF	TGTGCCAGCAGTGGGACAGGGCCCACTGAAGCTTTCTTT
TRBV7-2	.	TRBD1	TRBJ2-7	CASSLGGSGGHEQYF	TGTGCCAGCAGCTTAGGCGGCTCAGGGGGTCACGAGCAGTACTTC
TRBV28	.	.	TRBJ1-4	CASSLWGTATNEKLFF	TGTGCCAGCAGTTTATGGGGGACCGCAACTAATGAAAAACTGTTTTTT
TRBV2	.	TRBD1	TRBJ1-2	CASRPDRGGGYTF	TGTGCCAGCAGGCCCGACAGGGGTGGCGGCTACACCTTC
TRBV15	.	TRBD1	TRBJ1-2	CATRASDRDRGDYGYTF	TGTGCCACCAGAGCTAGTGACAGGGATAGAGGGGACTATGGCTACACCTTC
TRBV5-1	.	TRBD2	TRBJ2-1	CASSLGTTRGEQFF	TGCGCCAGCAGCTTAGGGACTACCCGGGGTGAGCAGTTCTTC
TRBV11-3	.	.	TRBJ2-7	CASSLTGTYEQYF	TGCGCCAGCAGCTTAACAGGGACCTACGAGCAGTACTTC
TRBV4-2	.	.	TRBJ2-1	CASSQSRSLYNEQFF	TGTGCCAGCAGCCAGTCAAGGTCCCTTTACAATGAGCAGTTCTTC
TRBV28	many	.	TRBJ1-1	CASSSSRRNEAFF	TGTGCCAGCAGTTCGTCAAGACGGAACGAAGCTTTCTTT
TRBV5-4	.	.	TRBJ2-6	CASSLGLEASGANVLTF	TGTGCCAGCAGCTTGGGACTAGAGGCCTCTGGGGCCAACGTCCTGACTTTC
TRBV15	.	.	TRBJ1-4	CATSSVGWEKLFF	TGTGCCACCAGCAGTGTAGGGTGGGAAAAACTGTTTTTT
TRBV4-1	.	.	TRBJ2-5	CASSLPQETQYF	TGCGCCAGCAGCCTCCCCCAAGAGACCCAGTACTTC
TRBV15	.	.	TRBJ2-1	CATSRDWLGMGHEQFF	TGTGCCACCAGCAGAGATTGGTTGGGGATGGGGCATGAGCAGTTCTTC
TRBV7-2	.	TRBD1	TRBJ1-5	CASSPNGGQGIVQPQHF	TGTGCCAGCAGCCCTAATGGAGGACAGGGGATTGTTCAGCCCCAGCATTTT
TRBV28	.	TRBD1	TRBJ2-7	CASSPIDRDSYEQYF	TGTGCCAGCAGTCCTATAGACAGGGACTCCTACGAGCAGTACTTC
TRBV7-7	.	.	TRBJ2-2	CASSLERANTGELFF	TGTGCTAGCAGCTTAGAACGGGCGAACACCGGGGAGCTGTTTTTT
TRBV10-3	once	.	TRBJ2-3	CAISEGPGSTDTQYF	TGTGCCATCAGTGAAGGGCCTGGGTCCACAGATACGCAGTATTTT
TRBV10-3	.	.	TRBJ2-3	CAISRDDPGRGQDTQYF	TGTGCCATCAGCAGAGACGATCCGGGACGTGGGCAAGATACGCAGTATTTT
TRBV5-1	.	.	TRBJ2-7	CASSSQKTGSYEQYF	TGCGCCAGCAGCTCCCAAAAAACCGGTTCCTACGAGCAGTACTTC
TRBV7-8	.	.	TRBJ1-3	CASSLVGRSGNTIYF	TGTGCCAGCAGCTTAGTAGGGCGCTCTGGAAACACCATATATTTT
TRBV30	.	.	TRBJ2-5	CAWRRAGVLETQYF	TGTGCCTGGAGGCGGGCAGGGGTGTTGGAGACCCAGTACTTC
TRBV7-9	.	.	TRBJ1-2	CASSLGRTLTDGYTF	TGTGCCAGCAGCTTAGGCAGAACCCTAACCGATGGCTACACCTTC
TRBV7-2	.	TRBD2	TRBJ2-1	CASSSVISGRSSYNEQFF	TGTGCCAGCAGCTCAGTTATTAGCGGGCGCAGCTCCTACAATGAGCAGTTCTTC
TRBV11-2	.	.	TRBJ2-7	CASSLVDGAVIF	TGTGCCAGCAGCTTAGTGGATGGGGCGGTTATCTTC
TRBV4-2	.	TRBD1	TRBJ1-2	CASSQAGQRNYGYTF	TGTGCCAGCAGCCAAGCGGGACAGCGTAACTATGGCTACACCTTC
TRBV30	few	.	TRBJ2-2	CAWSGRVNTGELFF	TGTGCCTGGAGTGGACGTGTCAACACCGGGGAGCTGTTTTTT
TRBV7-2	.	.	TRBJ2-7	CASSSGLGWGSDEQYF	TGTGCCAGCAGCTCGGGCCTAGGGTGGGGGAGCGACGAGCAGTACTTC
TRBV27	.	.	TRBJ2-6	CASSSPGRSGANVLTF	TGTGCCAGCAGTTCCCCAGGGCGCTCTGGGGCCAACGTCCTGACTTTC
TRBV27	few	.	TRBJ2-7	CASSFGGYEQYF	TGTGCCAGCAGTTTTGGGGGGTACGAGCAGTACTTC
TRBV5-6	.	.	TRBJ1-4	CASSLRAGEKLFF	TGTGCCAGCAGCTTGAGGGCTGGGGAAAAACTGTTTTTT
TRBV30	few	.	TRBJ1-2	CAWSANHRGHGYTF	TGTGCCTGGAGTGCCAATCACCGGGGCCATGGCTACACCTTC
TRBV7-2	.	TRBD1	TRBJ2-3	CASTLSTGVQDTQYF	TGTGCCAGCACTTTATCGACAGGGGTTCAGGATACGCAGTATTTT
TRBV9	.	.	TRBJ1-1	CASSVGFGGWDTEAFF	TGTGCCAGCAGCGTAGGGTTCGGGGGCTGGGACACTGAAGCTTTCTTT
TRBV5-1	.	.	TRBJ1-1	CASSPPTLTEAFF	TGCGCCAGCAGCCCGCCTACCCTCACTGAAGCTTTCTTT
TRBV7-3	.	TRBD2	TRBJ2-1	CASSPAGGPMNEQFF	TGTGCCAGCAGCCCCGCGGGAGGGCCTATGAATGAGCAGTTCTTC